This TCR beta chain was found in a study of CXCR3-negative and CXCR3-positive naive CD8 T cells. The study, taken as a whole, reports: Memory CD8+ T cell repertoires were far less diverse than both naive subsets. Naive subsets showed comparable surface CD5, and TCR interaction strength was also inferred from TRB CDR3 physicochemistry. TRBV-TRBJ usage was alike in naive CXCR3-negative and CXCR3-positive cells but differed in memory cells. Hydrophobicity was higher for TRB CDR3s found in CXCR3-positive naive cells than in CXCR3-negative naive cells.

Carrying UMI labels, the TRB cDNA libraries were prepared through 5' RACE. TCRdb reprocessed the 5' RACE reads, keeping one entry per CDR3 protein, no DNA. The listing contains 100,000 to 150,000 distinct CDR3 sequences. By phenotype, naive CD8+ T cells were CD45RO-CCR7+CD27+CD95-. CDR3 size: 15 residues. Germline CDR1 is MDHEN and CDR2 is SYDVKM. Notes on this clonotype: Its antigen remains unidentified.

The clonotype was recovered from a human donor in good health. Some clones in this sample may be carry-over from other donors' samples. The chain carries TRBV28 and TRBJ2-3; checking the TCRdb D call of TRBD2 is not possible without DNA. The sample consisted of naive CXCR3+ CD8+ T cells from blood. As for subset: CD45RO-CCR7+CD27+CD95- naive CD8+ T cells expressing CXCR3 (TNR3+). The CDR3 loop is CASSFLGEAADTQYF. Full variable domain (missing parts from reference TRBV28 and TRBJ2-3): DVKVTQSSRYLVKRTGEKVFLECVQDMDHENMFWYRQDPGLGLRLIYFSYDVKMKEKGDIPEGYSVSREKKERFSLILESASTNQTSMYLCASSFLGEAADTQYFGPGTRLTVL.